A single sample is the source of the 14 T cell receptor beta chains below, sequenced in a study of technical replicates of blood from several donors. The protocol was immunoSEQ multiplex PCR, while the TCRdb copy is restricted to in-frame clones and leaves out a portion. The data show over 65,000 clones, roughly 98% seen once. The sample was T cells isolated from PBMCs. The receptors shown here come from a human donor in good health.

The chain recombines TRBV15 with TRBJ2-3; 12 positions match TRBD2. The CDR3 contains 15 residues. Germline V lookup: CDR1 LNHNV, CDR2 YYDKDF (reference sequence). The V gene end was trimmed by 8 bases and the J gene end by 0 bases; junction bases not matched to a gene: 3. CDR3 amino acids: CATRTSGDSTDTQYF. In DNA form, the CDR3 reads TGTGCCACCCGGACTAGCGGGGATAGCACAGATACGCAGTATTTT.

This clone was seen a single time. The rearrangement joins TRBV30 to TRBJ1-5; 9 positions match TRBD1. Germline loops: CDR1 GTSNPN, CDR2 SVGIG (reference sequence). Losses at the gene ends were 3 bases for V and 5 bases for J; bases not matched to a gene: 8. The CDR3 totals 15 residues. The CDR3 is CAWSDGTGPYQPQHF. The CDR3 bases are TGTGCCTGGAGCGATGGGACAGGGCCATATCAGCCCCAGCATTTT.

J is TRBJ2-3 and V is TRBV27; 7 bases agree with TRBD2. The CDR3 sequence is 15 residues long. Germline CDR1 MNHEY, CDR2 SMNVEV (reference sequence). J gave up 2 bases and V 4 bases, and 6 bases lay outside the gene matches. The DNA for the CDR3 is TGTGCCAGCAGTTGGGGAGGGGCCCCCACAGATACGCAGTATTTT. It encodes CASSWGGAPTDTQYF.

The chain combines TRBV25-1 with TRBJ2-1; tentatively, D is TRBD2 (5 bases). The germline gives CDR1 MGHDK, CDR2 SYGVNS. The CDR3 consists of 17 residues. Trimming took off 0 bases at V and 2 bases at J, with 14 bases between the two ends. The CDR3 spells CASSEYAAGKTYNEQFF. The CDR3 DNA follows: TGTGCCAGCAGTGAATACGCGGCGGGTAAGACCTACAATGAGCAGTTCTTC.

CDR3 in DNA: TGTGCCAGCGGGAAGACAGGGGGTTACGGGGAGCTGTTTTTT. It codes for CASGKTGGYGELFF. V is TRBV6-6 and J is TRBJ2-2, with 9 nucleotides matching TRBD1. Per the germline V gene, CDR1 is MNHNY and CDR2 is SVGAGI (reference sequence). The CDR3 extends over 14 amino acids. Germline trimming cut 8 bases from V and 7 bases from J; bases unmatched to any gene: 8.

The V call is TRBV25-1, the J call TRBJ2-1, with TRBD2 as a possible D gene (7 bases). The CDR3 length is 15 residues. The germline V gene encodes CDR1 MGHDK and CDR2 SYGVNS. The V gene lost 5 bases and the J gene lost 6 bases, with 17 bases spanning the gap. In DNA form, the CDR3 reads TGTGCCAGCAGTACACGGGGGGCCTCATCCAATGAGCAGTTCTTC. Translated, it gives CASSTRGASSNEQFF.

The CDR3 here is CASSVGGGGYQETQYF. DNA for the CDR3: TGTGCCAGCAGCGTAGGGGGGGGCGGTTACCAAGAGACCCAGTACTTC. The V and J genes are TRBV9 and TRBJ2-5; TRBD2 might be the D (7 bases). The V end was cut by 0 bases, the J end by 0 bases, with 12 bases between. This CDR3 region has 16 residues. Germline values: CDR1 SGDLS, CDR2 YYNGEE.

This chain uses TRBV18 with TRBJ2-1; 8 bases are shared with TRBD1. The trim removed 1 base at V and 13 bases at J, leaving 12 bases unmatched. Germline V gene lookup returns CDR1 KGHSH and CDR2 LQKENI. The CDR3 covers 15 residues. CDR3 coding DNA: TGTGCCAGCTCACCACTAGGAGTACAGGGGGGAGATCAGTTCTTC. Translation gives CASSPLGVQGGDQFF. Combining the CDR3 with reference TRBV18 and TRBJ2-1 gives the whole variable domain NAGVMQNPRHLVRRRGQEARLRCSPMKGHSHVYWYRQLPEEGLKFMVYLQKENIIDESGMPKERFSAEFPKEGPSILRIQQVVRGDSAAYFCASSPLGVQGGDQFFGPGTRLTVL.

The CDR3 nucleotides read TGTGCCAGCAGCTCTACCGTTTTACAGACAACTAATGAAAAACTGTTTTTT. This translates into CASSSTVLQTTNEKLFF. The chain uses TRBV5-4 and TRBJ1-4; no clear D. Germline CDR1 reads SGHNT; CDR2 reads YYREEE (reference sequence). With 3 bases removed from V and 0 bases from J, the gap between germline ends came to 15 bases. This CDR3 is 17 amino acids long.

V and J are TRBV7-6 and TRBJ2-5; 7 bases line up with TRBD1. Germline values: CDR1 SGHVS, CDR2 FNYEAQ. This CDR3 comprises 16 residues. V lost 3 bases and J lost 1; bases outside the gene matches: 8. The chain's CDR3 is CASSFTHRGPQETQYF. Here the CDR3 DNA reads TGTGCCAGCAGCTTTACCCACAGGGGTCCCCAAGAGACCCAGTACTTC.

This chain uses TRBV5-4 with TRBJ2-5, with 10 bases that match TRBD2. Trimming took 4 bases from V and 3 from J; bases not matched to a gene: 6. Germline CDR1 and CDR2: SGHNT and YYREEE (reference sequence). This CDR3 is 15 amino acids long. The DNA for the CDR3 is TGTGCCAGCAGCGGACAAACTAGCGGGGAAGAGACCCAGTACTTC. Translated: CASSGQTSGEETQYF.

This chain connects TRBV15 to TRBJ1-6; D unclear. CDR1 LNHNV and CDR2 YYDKDF come from the germline V gene (reference sequence). Trimming shortened V by 0 bases and J by 0 bases, and 15 bases separated the two germline ends. The CDR3 totals 19 residues. The CDR3 DNA reads as TGTGCCACCAGCAGAGATTCGTTGGGGAGTATCTCCTATAATTCACCCCTCCACTTT. Encoded protein: CATSRDSLGSISYNSPLHF.

The chain couples TRBV7-3 to TRBJ2-5; D is possibly TRBD2 (5 bases). The CDR3 is 14 residues long. From germline, CDR1 is SGHTA and CDR2 FQGTGA. V shed 4 bases and J shed 2 bases, with 11 bases lying between them. CDR3 nucleotide sequence: TGTGCCAGCAGCTCCTATCCGGGGCAAGAGACCCAGTACTTC. This encodes CASSSYPGQETQYF. The variable domain in full, with the rest retrieved from reference TRBV7-3 and TRBJ2-5, is GAGVSQTPSNKVTEKGKYVELRCDPISGHTALYWYRQSLGQGPEFLIYFQGTGAADDSGLPNDRFFAVRPEGSVSTLKIQRTERGDSAVYLCASSSYPGQETQYFGPGTRLLVL.

The chain uses TRBV29-1 and TRBJ2-2; tentative D call: TRBD2 (6 bases). The length of the CDR3 is 13 residues. The germline CDR1 and CDR2 sequences are SQVTM and ANQGSEA. V shed 8 bases and J shed 7 bases, with 17 bases lying between them. The CDR3 DNA reads as TGCAGCATTCCGGTTGGCGGGATCGGGGAGCTGTTTTTT. Translating gives CSIPVGGIGELFF.